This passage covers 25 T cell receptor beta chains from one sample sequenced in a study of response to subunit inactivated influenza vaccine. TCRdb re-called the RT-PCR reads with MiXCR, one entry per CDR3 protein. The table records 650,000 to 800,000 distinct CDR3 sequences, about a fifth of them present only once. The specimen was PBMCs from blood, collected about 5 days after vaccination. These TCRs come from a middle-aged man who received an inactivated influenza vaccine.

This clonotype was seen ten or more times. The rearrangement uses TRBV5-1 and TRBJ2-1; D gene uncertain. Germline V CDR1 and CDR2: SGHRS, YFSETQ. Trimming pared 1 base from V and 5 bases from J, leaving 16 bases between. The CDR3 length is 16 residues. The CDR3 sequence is CASSLSVQISHNEQFF. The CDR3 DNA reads TGCGCCAGCAGCTTGTCGGTACAAATTTCCCACAATGAGCAGTTCTTC.

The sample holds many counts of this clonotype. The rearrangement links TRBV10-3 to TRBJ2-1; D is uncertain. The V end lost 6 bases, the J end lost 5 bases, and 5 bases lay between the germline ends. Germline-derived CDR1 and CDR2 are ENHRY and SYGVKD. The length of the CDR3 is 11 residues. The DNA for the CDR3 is TGTGCCATCAGAAGGGACAATGAGCAGTTCTTC. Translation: CAIRRDNEQFF.

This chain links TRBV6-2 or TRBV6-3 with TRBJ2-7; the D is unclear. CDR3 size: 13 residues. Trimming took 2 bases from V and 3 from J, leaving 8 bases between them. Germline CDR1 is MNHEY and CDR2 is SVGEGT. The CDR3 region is CASSYKPYYEQYF. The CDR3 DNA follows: TGTGCCAGCAGTTACAAACCTTACTACGAGCAGTACTTC.

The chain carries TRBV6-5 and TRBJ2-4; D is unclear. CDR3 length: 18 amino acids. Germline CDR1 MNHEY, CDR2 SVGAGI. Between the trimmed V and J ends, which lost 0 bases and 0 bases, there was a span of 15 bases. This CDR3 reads CASSYSIQPDLAKNIQYF. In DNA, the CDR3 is TGTGCCAGCAGTTACTCGATCCAGCCGGATCTAGCCAAAAACATTCAGTACTTC.

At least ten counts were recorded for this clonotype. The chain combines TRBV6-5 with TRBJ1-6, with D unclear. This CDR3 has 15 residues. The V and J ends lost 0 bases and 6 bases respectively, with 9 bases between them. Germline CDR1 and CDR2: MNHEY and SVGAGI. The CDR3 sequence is CASSYSVQLNSPLHF. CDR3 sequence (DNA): TGTGCCAGCAGTTACTCCGTTCAGCTTAATTCACCCCTCCACTTT.

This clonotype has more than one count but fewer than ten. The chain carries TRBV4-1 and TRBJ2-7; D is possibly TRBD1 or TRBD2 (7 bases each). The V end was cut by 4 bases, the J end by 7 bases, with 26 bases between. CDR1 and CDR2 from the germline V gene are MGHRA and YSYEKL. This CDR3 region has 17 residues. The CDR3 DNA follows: TGCGCCAGCAGCCCGACCGAGAATATACAGGGGAGGGGAGAGCAGTACTTC. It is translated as CASSPTENIQGRGEQYF.

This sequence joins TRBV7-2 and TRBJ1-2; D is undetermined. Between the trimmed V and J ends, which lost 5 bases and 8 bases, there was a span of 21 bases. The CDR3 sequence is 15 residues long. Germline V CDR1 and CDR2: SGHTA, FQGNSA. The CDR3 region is CASSPGRVAMLGYTF. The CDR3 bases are TGTGCCAGCAGCCCGGGCAGAGTTGCTATGCTCGGCTACACCTTC.

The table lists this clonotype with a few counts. The CDR3 spells CASSFGGVADEQFF. The CDR3 DNA follows: TGCGCCAGCAGCTTCGGGGGAGTGGCCGATGAGCAGTTCTTC. The genes are TRBV5-1 and TRBJ2-1, with TRBD2 as a possible D gene (6 bases). The CDR3 spans 14 residues. V shed 2 bases and J shed 8 bases, with 14 bases lying between them. CDR1 is SGHRS and CDR2 is YFSETQ in the germline V gene.

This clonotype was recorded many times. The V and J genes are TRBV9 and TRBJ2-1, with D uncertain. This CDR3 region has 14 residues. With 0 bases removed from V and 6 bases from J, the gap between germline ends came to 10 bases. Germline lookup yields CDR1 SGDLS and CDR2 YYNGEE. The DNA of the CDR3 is TGTGCCAGCAGCGTAGACGACGCCAGCAATGAGCAGTTCTTC. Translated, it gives CASSVDDASNEQFF.

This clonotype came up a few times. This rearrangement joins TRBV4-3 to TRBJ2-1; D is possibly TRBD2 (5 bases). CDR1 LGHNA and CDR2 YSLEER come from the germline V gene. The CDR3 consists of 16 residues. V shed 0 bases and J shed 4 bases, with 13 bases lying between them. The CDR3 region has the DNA TGCGCCAGCAGCCAAGATCGGAGGCAGGCTTACAATGAGCAGTTCTTC. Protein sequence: CASSQDRRQAYNEQFF.

The CDR3 sequence: CSARDLGPLGDTQYF. The DNA for the CDR3 is TGCAGTGCTAGAGATCTGGGGCCGTTGGGAGATACGCAGTATTTT. The chain combines TRBV20-1 with TRBJ2-3; TRBD1 is a possible D gene (5 bases). CDR3 length: 15 residues. CDR1 is DFQATT, CDR2 SNEGSKA, per germline (reference sequence). The germline V and J ends were trimmed by 0 bases and 5 bases, with 15 bases remaining between them.

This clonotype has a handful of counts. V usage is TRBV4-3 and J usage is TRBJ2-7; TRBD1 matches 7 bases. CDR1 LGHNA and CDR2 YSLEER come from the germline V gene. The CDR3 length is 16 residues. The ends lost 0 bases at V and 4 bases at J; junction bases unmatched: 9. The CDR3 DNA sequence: TGCGCCAGCAGCCAAGATGCTACAGGGGTTACGTACGAGCAGTACTTC. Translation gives CASSQDATGVTYEQYF.

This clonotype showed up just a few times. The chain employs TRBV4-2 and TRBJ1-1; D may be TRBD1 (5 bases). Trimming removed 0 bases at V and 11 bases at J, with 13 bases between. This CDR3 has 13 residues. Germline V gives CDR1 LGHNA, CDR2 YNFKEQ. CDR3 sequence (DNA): TGTGCCAGCAGCCAAGACGCCTGGCGGGGGGCTTTCTTT. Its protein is CASSQDAWRGAFF.

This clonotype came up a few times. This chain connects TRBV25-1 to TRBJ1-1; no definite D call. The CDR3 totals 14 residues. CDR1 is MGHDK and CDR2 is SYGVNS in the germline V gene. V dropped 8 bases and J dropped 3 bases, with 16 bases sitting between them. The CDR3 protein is CASREVGEYTEAFF. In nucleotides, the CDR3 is TGTGCCAGCCGAGAGGTTGGGGAATACACTGAAGCTTTCTTT.

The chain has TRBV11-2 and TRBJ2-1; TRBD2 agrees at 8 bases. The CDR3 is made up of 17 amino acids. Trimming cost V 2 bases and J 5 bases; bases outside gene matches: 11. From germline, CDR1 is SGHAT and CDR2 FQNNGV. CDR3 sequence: CASSLNSGEEFNNEQFF. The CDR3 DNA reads TGTGCCAGCAGCTTAAATAGCGGGGAGGAATTTAACAATGAGCAGTTCTTC.

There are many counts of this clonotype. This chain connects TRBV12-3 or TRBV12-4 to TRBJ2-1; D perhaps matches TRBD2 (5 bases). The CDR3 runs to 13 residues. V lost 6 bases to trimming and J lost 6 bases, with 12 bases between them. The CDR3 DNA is TGTGCCAGCAGCTTTACTACTAGCAATGAGCAGTTCTTC. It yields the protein CASSFTTSNEQFF.

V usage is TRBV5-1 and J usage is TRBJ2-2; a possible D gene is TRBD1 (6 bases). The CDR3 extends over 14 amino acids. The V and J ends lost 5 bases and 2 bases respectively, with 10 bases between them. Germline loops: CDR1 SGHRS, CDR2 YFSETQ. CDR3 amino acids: CASRPQGNTGELFF. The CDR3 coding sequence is TGCGCCAGCAGGCCACAGGGTAACACCGGGGAGCTGTTTTTT.

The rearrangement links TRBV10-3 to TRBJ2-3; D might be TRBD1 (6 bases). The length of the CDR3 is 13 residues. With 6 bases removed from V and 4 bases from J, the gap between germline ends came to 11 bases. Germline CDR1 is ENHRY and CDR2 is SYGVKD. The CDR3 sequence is CAIRLQGSDTQYF. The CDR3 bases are TGTGCCATCAGACTACAGGGTTCAGATACGCAGTATTTT.

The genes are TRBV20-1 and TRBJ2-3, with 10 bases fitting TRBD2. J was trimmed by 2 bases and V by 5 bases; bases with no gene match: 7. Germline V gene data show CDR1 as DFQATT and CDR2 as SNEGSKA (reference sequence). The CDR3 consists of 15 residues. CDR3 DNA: TGCAGTGCTCCAACTAGCGGGATGAACACAGATACGCAGTATTTT. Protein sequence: CSAPTSGMNTDTQYF.

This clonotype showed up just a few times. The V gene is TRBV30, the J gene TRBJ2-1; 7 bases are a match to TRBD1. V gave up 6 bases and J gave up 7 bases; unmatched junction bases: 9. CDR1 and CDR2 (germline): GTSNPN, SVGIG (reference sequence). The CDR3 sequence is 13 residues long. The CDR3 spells CACRTGEDNEQFF. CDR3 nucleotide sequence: TGTGCCTGTCGAACAGGGGAAGATAATGAGCAGTTCTTC.

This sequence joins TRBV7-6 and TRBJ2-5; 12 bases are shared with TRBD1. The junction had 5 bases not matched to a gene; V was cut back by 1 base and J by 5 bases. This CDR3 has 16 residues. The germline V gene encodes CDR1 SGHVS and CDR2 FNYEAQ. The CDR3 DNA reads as TGTGCCAGCAGCTTAGGGGGGACAGGGGGCAGGGAGACCCAGTACTTC. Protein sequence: CASSLGGTGGRETQYF.

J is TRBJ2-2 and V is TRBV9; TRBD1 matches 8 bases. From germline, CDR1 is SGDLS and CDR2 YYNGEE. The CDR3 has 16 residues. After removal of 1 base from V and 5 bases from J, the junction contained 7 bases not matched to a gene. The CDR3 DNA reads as TGTGCCAGCAGCGTACAGGGGGCCTTGAGTACCGGGGAGCTGTTTTTT. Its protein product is CASSVQGALSTGELFF.

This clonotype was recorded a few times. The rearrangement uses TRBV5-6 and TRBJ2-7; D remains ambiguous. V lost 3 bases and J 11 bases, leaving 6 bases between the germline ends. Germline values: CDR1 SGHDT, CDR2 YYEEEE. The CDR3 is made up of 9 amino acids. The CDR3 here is CASSSSKYF. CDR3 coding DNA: TGTGCCAGCAGCTCGTCTAAGTACTTC. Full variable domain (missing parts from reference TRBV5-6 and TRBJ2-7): DAGVTQSPTHLIKTRGQQVTLRCSPKSGHDTVSWYQQALGQGPQFIFQYYEEEERQRGNFPDRFSGHQFPNYSSELNVNALLLGDSALYLCASSSSKYFGPGTRLTVT.

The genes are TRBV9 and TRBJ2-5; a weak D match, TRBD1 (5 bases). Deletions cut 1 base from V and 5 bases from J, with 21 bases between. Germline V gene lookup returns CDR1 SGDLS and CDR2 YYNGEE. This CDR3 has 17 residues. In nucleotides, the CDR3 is TGTGCCAGCAGCGTATCAGGGTCCTACCCCCCAACGGAGACCCAGTACTTC. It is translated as CASSVSGSYPPTETQYF.

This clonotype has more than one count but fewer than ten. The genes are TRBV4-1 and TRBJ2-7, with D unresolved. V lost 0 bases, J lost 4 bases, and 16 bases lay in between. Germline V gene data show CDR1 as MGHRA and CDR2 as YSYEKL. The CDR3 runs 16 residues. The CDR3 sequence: CASSQDFRPSVYEQYF. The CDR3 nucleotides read TGCGCCAGCAGCCAAGATTTCAGACCGTCCGTGTACGAGCAGTACTTC.